This TCR beta chain was identified during a study of T cell responses to AZD1222 COVID-19 vaccine. General study points: No repertoire was sampled before or during the peak T cell response, only after it. Regions left unmutated in variants are reportedly the target of nearly half of spike-specific TCRs.

Comments on this clone: The antigen is not known.

Trimming shortened V by 2 bases and J by 3 bases, and 4 bases separated the two germline ends. This CDR3 has 13 amino acids. Clones were read by immunoSEQ multiplex PCR, and TCRdb kept only the in-frame ones, dropping some. The sample has about 150,000 clones, about 93% seen once. The chain couples TRBV12-3 or TRBV12-4 to TRBJ1-4, with D hard to call. This receptor was identified in an adult in good health. Here the sequenced sample was peripheral blood, taken on day 0 of AZD1222 vaccination. In DNA, the CDR3 is TGTGCCAGCAGTTTACATGCTAATGAAAAACTGTTTTTT. Translated, it gives CASSLHANEKLFF.